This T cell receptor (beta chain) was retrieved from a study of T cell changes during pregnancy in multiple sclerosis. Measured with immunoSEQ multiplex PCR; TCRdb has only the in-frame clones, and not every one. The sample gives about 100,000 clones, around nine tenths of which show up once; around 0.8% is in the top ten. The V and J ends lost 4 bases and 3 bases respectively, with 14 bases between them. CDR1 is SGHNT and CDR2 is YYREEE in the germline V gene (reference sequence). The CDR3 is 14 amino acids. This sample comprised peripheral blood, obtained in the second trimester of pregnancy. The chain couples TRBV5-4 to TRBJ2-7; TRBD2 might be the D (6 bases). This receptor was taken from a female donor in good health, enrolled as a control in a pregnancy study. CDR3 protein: CASSGGLMGYEQYF. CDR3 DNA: TGTGCCAGCAGCGGGGGACTTATGGGCTACGAGCAGTACTTC.